Presented here are 28 T cell receptor beta chains from one specimen sequenced in a study of blood T cell repertoires in COVID-19. The assay was immunoSEQ multiplex PCR, and TCRdb's table has in-frame clones only and misses some. The data contain around 280,000 clones, around nine tenths of them singletons. The sequenced sample was peripheral blood. The receptors originated from a man aged 65-85 years with acute or convalescent COVID-19.

V usage is TRBV21-1 and J usage is TRBJ2-3; the table assigns TRBD1, which was not confirmed against the DNA. TRBV21-1 corresponds to a pseudogene. The CDR3 has 18 residues. The CDR3 sequence is CASSKAKTGRRGTDTQYF. DNA of the CDR3: TGTGCCAGCAGCAAAGCGAAGACAGGGCGTCGGGGCACAGATACGCAGTATTTT.

The chain uses TRBV12-3 or TRBV12-4 and TRBJ2-5, with a weak D call TRBD1 (6 bases). Trimming took off 3 bases at V and 5 bases at J, with 10 bases between the two ends. The CDR3 sequence is 13 residues long. CDR3 nucleotides: TGTGCCAGCAGTTTTCAGGGGCCGGAGACCCAGTACTTC. Its translation is CASSFQGPETQYF.

J is TRBJ1-2 and V is TRBV12-3 or TRBV12-4, with 7 bases identical to TRBD1. The CDR3 consists of 13 residues. V lost 7 bases, J lost 5 bases, and 7 bases stayed unmatched. CDR3 DNA: TGTGCCAGCACCGGGCTGACAGGGTATGGCTACACCTTC. Protein product: CASTGLTGYGYTF.

This clone was recorded a few times. The J gene is TRBJ2-2, the V gene TRBV19; no clear D. Germline assignment: CDR1 LNHDA and CDR2 SQIVND (reference sequence). V lost 2 bases and J lost 0, with 10 bases in between. This CDR3 region has 16 residues. The CDR3 nucleotides read TGTGCCAGTAGTATACCGCACAGCTCGAACACCGGGGAGCTGTTTTTT. This translates into CASSIPHSSNTGELFF. The full variable domain, with the rest looked up from reference TRBV19 and TRBJ2-2, is DGGITQSPKYLFRKEGQNVTLSCEQNLNHDAMYWYRQDPGQGLRLIYYSQIVNDFQKGDIAEGYSVSREKKESFPLTVTSAQKNPTAFYLCASSIPHSSNTGELFFGEGSRLTVL.

The chain couples TRBV6-6 to TRBJ2-1; 8 bases are a match to TRBD1. The V and J ends lost 0 bases and 10 bases, in that order; junction bases with no gene match: 5. This CDR3 is 14 amino acids long. Germline CDR1 reads MNHNY; CDR2 reads SVGAGI (reference sequence). The CDR3: CASSYSTGELEQFF. Written as DNA, the CDR3 is TGTGCCAGCAGTTACTCGACAGGGGAGTTGGAGCAGTTCTTC.

About this clone: The sample has other DNA sequences that encode this CDR3 too. The chain combines TRBV28 with TRBJ2-1; D is unresolved. Between the trimmed V and J ends, which lost 4 bases and 0 bases, there was a span of 10 bases. The length of the CDR3 is 15 residues. CDR1 MDHEN and CDR2 SYDVKM come from the germline V gene. CDR3 loop: CASSSGQGSYNEQFF. The CDR3 nucleotides read TGTGCCAGCAGTTCGGGTCAAGGCTCCTACAATGAGCAGTTCTTC.

The chain is built from TRBV11-2 and TRBJ2-7, with 9 bases identical to TRBD2. Germline V gene data show CDR1 as SGHAT and CDR2 as FQNNGV. J gave up 5 bases and V 2 bases, and 10 bases lay outside the gene matches. CDR3 length: 16 amino acids. CDR3 sequence (DNA): TGTGCCAGCAGCTTACCGCCAGCGGGGGGAAAGGACGAGCAGTACTTC. Protein sequence: CASSLPPAGGKDEQYF. The variable domain in full, with the rest retrieved from reference TRBV11-2 and TRBJ2-7, is EAGVAQSPRYKIIEKRQSVAFWCNPISGHATLYWYQQILGQGPKLLIQFQNNGVVDDSQLPKDRFSAERLKGVDSTLKIQPAKLEDSAVYLCASSLPPAGGKDEQYFGPGTRLTVT.

The rearrangement links TRBV28 to TRBJ2-3; no firm D call. Germline lookup yields CDR1 MDHEN and CDR2 SYDVKM. The CDR3 spans 17 residues. Trimming left V 4 bases short and J 3 bases short, with 20 bases between. This CDR3 is CASSSLHQPETTDTQYF. As DNA, the CDR3 is TGTGCCAGCAGTTCTCTCCATCAGCCGGAGACGACAGATACGCAGTATTTT. The variable domain in full, with the rest retrieved from reference TRBV28 and TRBJ2-3, is DVKVTQSSRYLVKRTGEKVFLECVQDMDHENMFWYRQDPGLGLRLIYFSYDVKMKEKGDIPEGYSVSREKKERFSLILESASTNQTSMYLCASSSLHQPETTDTQYFGPGTRLTVL.

The V gene is TRBV9, the J gene TRBJ2-1; TRBD2 aligns across 8 bases. This CDR3 is 16 amino acids long. The V and J ends lost 0 bases and 8 bases, in that order; junction bases with no gene match: 10. Germline values: CDR1 SGDLS, CDR2 YYNGEE. CDR3 loop: CASSVVGSGGPDEQFF. CDR3 in DNA: TGTGCCAGCAGCGTAGTTGGGTCGGGGGGGCCCGATGAGCAGTTCTTC.

V is TRBV28 and J is TRBJ2-3; the match to TRBD2 covers 8 bases. Germline CDR1 reads MDHEN; CDR2 reads SYDVKM. The CDR3 is 15 residues long. The V and J ends lost 7 bases and 4 bases, in that order; junction bases with no gene match: 10. The CDR3 sequence: CASNLGRGAPDTQYF. For the CDR3, the DNA is TGTGCCAGCAACTTAGGGCGGGGGGCCCCAGATACGCAGTATTTT.

The table lists this clone with a few counts. The chain links TRBV4-1 to TRBJ1-5; 8 nucleotides align to TRBD1. With V trimmed by 2 bases and J by 4 bases, 10 bases remained unmatched. The CDR3 runs to 17 residues. Germline V gene data show CDR1 as MGHRA and CDR2 as YSYEKL. The CDR3 here is CASSQPSGQGRNQPQHF. The CDR3, as DNA: TGCGCCAGCAGCCAACCTTCAGGACAGGGAAGGAATCAGCCCCAGCATTTT.

V usage is TRBV4-3 and J usage is TRBJ1-5; D unclear. The CDR3 covers 16 residues. V dropped 3 bases and J dropped 0 bases, with 12 bases sitting between them. Germline lookup yields CDR1 LGHNA and CDR2 YSLEER. The CDR3 DNA sequence: TGCGCCAGCAGCCAGAGTCCGGGAAATAGCAATCAGCCCCAGCATTTT. Amino acid sequence: CASSQSPGNSNQPQHF.

This chain links TRBV28 with TRBJ1-2, with 8 bases that match TRBD1. Germline trimming cut 1 base from V and 5 bases from J; bases unmatched to any gene: 6. Germline values: CDR1 MDHEN, CDR2 SYDVKM. The CDR3 contains 15 residues. In DNA, the CDR3 is TGTGCCAGCAGTTTATCTCAGGGGGCGCGGTATGGCTACACCTTC. Amino acids: CASSLSQGARYGYTF.

The gene calls are TRBV5-4 and TRBJ2-7, with a weak D call TRBD1 (5 bases). Germline V gene data show CDR1 as SGHNT and CDR2 as YYREEE (reference sequence). The CDR3 totals 12 residues. Trimming pared 0 bases from V and 5 bases from J, leaving 6 bases between. This CDR3 reads CASSLAGNEQYF. The CDR3 DNA reads TGTGCCAGCAGCTTGGCAGGGAACGAGCAGTACTTC.

The chain couples TRBV7-6 to TRBJ2-3; D ambiguous. Trimming removed 1 base at V and 1 base at J, with 9 bases between. Germline V lookup: CDR1 SGHVS, CDR2 FNYEAQ. The CDR3 is made up of 15 amino acids. The CDR3 here is CASSLDPRGTDTQYF. The CDR3 DNA sequence: TGTGCCAGCAGCTTAGATCCCCGGGGCACAGATACGCAGTATTTT.

This clone occurred a few times. The genes are TRBV4-3 and TRBJ1-5; D not certain. V was clipped by 1 base and J by 5 bases, with 6 bases between them. This CDR3 spans 13 amino acids. Germline V gives CDR1 LGHNA, CDR2 YSLEER. CDR3 coding DNA: TGCGCCAGCAGCCAAGGTCGGGATCAGCCCCAGCATTTT. Translated, it gives CASSQGRDQPQHF.

V and J are TRBV2 and TRBJ1-1, with 8 bases that match TRBD1. Germline CDR1 SNHLY, CDR2 FYNNEI. The CDR3 has 15 amino acids. Trimming took 2 bases from V and 3 from J; bases not matched to a gene: 5. CDR3 DNA: TGTGCCAGCAGTGAACGACAGGGGATATACACTGAAGCTTTCTTT. This codes for CASSERQGIYTEAFF.

The rearrangement uses TRBV20-1 and TRBJ2-1; D not resolved. Germline values: CDR1 DFQATT, CDR2 SNEGSKA (reference sequence). The CDR3 covers 10 residues. V shed 6 bases and J shed 5 bases, with 5 bases lying between them. The chain's CDR3 is CSAYNNEQFF. Written as DNA, the CDR3 is TGCAGTGCCTATAACAATGAGCAGTTCTTC.

This chain links TRBV5-1 with TRBJ2-1; 12 nucleotides align to TRBD2. Germline V CDR1 and CDR2: SGHRS, YFSETQ. This CDR3 is 16 amino acids long. V was clipped by 3 bases and J by 7 bases; unmatched bases: 8. CDR3 sequence (DNA): TGCGCCAGCAGCTCCTCGACTAGCGGGGGAAAGAATGAGCAGTTCTTC. Residues: CASSSSTSGGKNEQFF.

This clone was seen only a few times. The V and J genes are TRBV27 and TRBJ1-5; TRBD1 matches at 8 bases. The CDR3 spans 17 residues. Germline CDR1 MNHEY, CDR2 SMNVEV (reference sequence). V trimming: 1 base; J trimming: 7 bases; junction bases outside the gene matches: 12. CDR3 in DNA: TGTGCCAGCAGTTTATACCATTCCGGGACAGGAGGACAGCCCCAGCATTTT. It is translated as CASSLYHSGTGGQPQHF.

The rearrangement joins TRBV7-2 to TRBJ2-1; the D gene is possibly TRBD1 (6 bases). CDR1 and CDR2 (germline): SGHTA, FQGNSA. The CDR3 has 13 amino acids. Deletions cut 4 bases from V and 15 bases from J, with 19 bases between. The DNA of the CDR3 is TGTGCCAGCAGCTCGAGTCCGACAGGAAGGGGGTTCTTC. Protein product: CASSSSPTGRGFF.

The chain carries TRBV6-1 and TRBJ2-5; perhaps TRBD2 as D (6 bases). This CDR3 contains 11 residues. Trimming stripped 3 bases from V and 7 bases from J, with 6 bases between. Germline values: CDR1 MNHNS, CDR2 SASEGT. CDR3 coding DNA: TGTGCCAGCAGTGAGGGGGGGACCCAGTACTTC. It codes for CASSEGGTQYF.

The chain combines TRBV7-2 with TRBJ1-6; D is unclear. The CDR3 consists of 13 residues. V gave up 5 bases and J gave up 8 bases, with 10 bases separating them. Germline assignment: CDR1 SGHTA and CDR2 FQGNSA. The CDR3 reads CASSLATYSPLHF. CDR3 sequence (DNA): TGTGCCAGCAGCCTTGCTACTTATTCACCCCTCCACTTT. The full variable domain, its missing parts supplied by reference TRBV7-2 and TRBJ1-6, is GAGVSQSPSNKVTEKGKDVELRCDPISGHTALYWYRQSLGQGLEFLIYFQGNSAPDKSGLPSDRFSAERTGGSVSTLTIQRTQQEDSAVYLCASSLATYSPLHFGNGTRLTVT.

The chain couples TRBV5-8 to TRBJ2-1; D might be TRBD1 (5 bases). CDR1 is SGHTS, CDR2 YDEGEE, per germline. Between the trimmed V and J ends, which lost 2 bases and 2 bases, there was a span of 11 bases. The CDR3 contains 15 residues. The CDR3 loop reads CASSLTGRAYNEQFF. The CDR3 nucleotides are TGTGCCAGCAGCTTAACAGGTCGAGCCTACAATGAGCAGTTCTTC. The whole variable domain, remainder taken from reference TRBV5-8 and TRBJ2-1, is EAGVTQSPTHLIKTRGQQATLRCSPISGHTSVYWYQQALGLGLQFLLWYDEGEERNRGNFPPRFSGRQFPNYSSELNVNALELEDSALYLCASSLTGRAYNEQFFGPGTRLTVL.

The chain uses TRBV7-2 and TRBJ2-5, with D unresolved. V was pared by 7 bases and J by 4 bases, with 19 bases between. Germline loops: CDR1 SGHTA, CDR2 FQGNSA. The CDR3 consists of 15 residues. For the CDR3, the DNA is TGTGCCAGCACCCTAATGGGCCAGCTCAGAGAGACCCAGTACTTC. It yields the protein CASTLMGQLRETQYF.

This chain joins TRBV6-2 or TRBV6-3 and TRBJ2-3, with 8 positions matching TRBD2. Germline CDR1 is MNHEY and CDR2 is SVGEGT. J was trimmed by 5 bases and V by 4 bases; bases with no gene match: 11. This CDR3 is built from 16 residues. Written as DNA, the CDR3 is TGTGCCAGCAGTTGGCCTTTGGCGGGGGGCAAAGATACGCAGTATTTT. Amino acid sequence: CASSWPLAGGKDTQYF.

This clone was seen more than once but under ten times. The V gene is TRBV5-1, the J gene TRBJ1-6; 8 bases map to TRBD1. Looked up from germline, CDR1 is SGHRS and CDR2 is YFSETQ. The V segment lost 4 bases and the J segment 9 bases; nucleotides outside the gene matches: 6. The CDR3 sequence is 14 residues long. The DNA for the CDR3 is TGCGCCAGCAGCCAGGACAGGGCTTCTTCACCCCTCCACTTT. It codes for CASSQDRASSPLHF.

The chain carries TRBV19 and TRBJ1-2; maybe TRBD1 (6 bases). The germline CDR1 and CDR2 sequences are LNHDA and SQIVND (reference sequence). V lost 6 bases, J lost 3 bases, and 14 bases lay in between. The CDR3 runs to 14 residues. Written as DNA, the CDR3 is TGTGCCAGTAGGAGGGGGTTGGTGGACTATGGCTACACCTTC. The encoded protein is CASRRGLVDYGYTF.